These T cell receptor beta chains were read from a single sample in a study of blood T cell repertoires in COVID-19. Generated by immunoSEQ multiplex PCR, the TCRdb table keeps only in-frame clones and is missing some. Of 150,000 or so clones in the sample, approximately 79% are singletons; the top ten hold about 3%. Sequenced input: peripheral blood. Receptors were obtained from an elderly woman with acute or convalescent COVID-19. Each CDR3 is given with its conserved first and last residue. A D gene is named only where the DNA matches it firmly. Only some rows state a clone size, as once, few, many or a class for expanded clones.

V,D,J,size,DNA,CDR3
TRBV5-1,-,TRBJ2-2,-,TGCGCCAGCAGCTTGGGGGGACTGAACACCGGGGAGCTGTTTTTT,CASSLGGLNTGELFF
TRBV7-9,TRBD2,TRBJ2-7,-,TGTGCCAGCAGCCCACGGGGGGGCGTACTACGGGAGCAGTACTTC,CASSPRGGVLREQYF
TRBV19,TRBD1,TRBJ1-5,-,TGTGCCAGTAAAGGGCAGGGGGCGGATCAGCCCCAGCATTTT,CASKGQGADQPQHF
TRBV6-5,-,TRBJ1-1,-,TGTGCCAGCAGTTACCTGGGGGCGCGAAATGAAGCTTTCTTT,CASSYLGARNEAFF
TRBV29-1,TRBD1,TRBJ1-1,-,TGCAGCGTGGGGAAAACAGGGGGATGGACTGAAGCTTTCTTT,CSVGKTGGWTEAFF
TRBV11-2,-,TRBJ2-7,-,TGTGCCAGCAGAAAACTATTTCAGGGCTACGAGCAGTACTTC,CASRKLFQGYEQYF
TRBV28,-,TRBJ1-4,-,TGTGCCAGCAGTGAAAGGACAGCCGGCAATGAAAAACTGTTTTTT,CASSERTAGNEKLFF
TRBV2,-,TRBJ1-3,many,TGTGCCAGCAGATCAGGGTTCCGAAACACCATATATTTT,CASRSGFRNTIYF
TRBV29-1,-,TRBJ2-2,-,TGCAGCGCTCTGGGACTCGGGGAGCTGTTTTTT,CSALGLGELFF
TRBV5-1,-,TRBJ1-2,-,TGCGCCAGCAGCGCACAGGGATGGGACTATGGCTACACCTTC,CASSAQGWDYGYTF
TRBV2,TRBD2,TRBJ2-3,-,TGTGCCAGCAGTGATGCGGGAGCTGCAGATACGCAGTATTTT,CASSDAGAADTQYF
TRBV30,TRBD2,TRBJ2-2,-,TGTGCCTGCACCGCGGGAGGAGGGACCGGGGAGCTGTTTTTT,CACTAGGGTGELFF
TRBV24-1,TRBD1,TRBJ1-5,few,TGTGCCACCAGTGATGGCCAGGGGGCCTCTCAGCCCCAGCATTTT,CATSDGQGASQPQHF
TRBV7-3,-,TRBJ2-1,-,TGTGCCAGCAGCTTAAGTGCGAGCTCCTACAATGAGCAGTTCTTC,CASSLSASSYNEQFF
TRBV11-1,-,TRBJ2-1,few,TGTGCCAGCAGCTTGCGCGGGATAGGTTACAATGAGCAGTTCTTC,CASSLRGIGYNEQFF
TRBV6-6,-,TRBJ2-3,-,TGTGCCAGCAGTGACATCCCTACCACAGATACGCAGTATTTT,CASSDIPTTDTQYF
TRBV5-1,TRBD2,TRBJ2-7,-,TGCGCCAGCAGCTTACTAGCGGGAGAAAACGAGCAGTACTTC,CASSLLAGENEQYF
TRBV9,-,TRBJ2-3,-,TGTGCCAGCAGCGTCCGAGCGGAATTCACAGATACGCAGTATTTT,CASSVRAEFTDTQYF
TRBV29-1,-,TRBJ2-7,-,TGCAGCGTTCTCGAAGCGGGTACTGTCTACGAGCAGTACTTC,CSVLEAGTVYEQYF
TRBV29-1,-,TRBJ1-1,-,TGCAGCGTTTGGGGGGGACTGAATCCGAACACTGAAGCTTTCTTT,CSVWGGLNPNTEAFF
TRBV7-2,TRBD2,TRBJ2-7,-,TGTGCCAGCAGCCCCCGGACTAGCGGGATATCGTACGAGCAGTACTTC,CASSPRTSGISYEQYF
TRBV5-6,-,TRBJ1-1,few,TGTGCCAGCAGCTTGGGGCAAGTCACTGAAGCTTTCTTT,CASSLGQVTEAFF
TRBV5-5,-,TRBJ1-6,-,TGTGCCAGCAGCACCCTACAGGGATCACCCCTCCACTTT,CASSTLQGSPLHF
TRBV24-1,-,TRBJ2-1,-,TGTGCCACCAGTGACTGGTCGGATGAGCAGTTCTTC,CATSDWSDEQFF
TRBV28,-,TRBJ1-5,-,TGTGCCAGCAGTTTACCCCTCCAGGGTCAGCCCCAGCATTTT,CASSLPLQGQPQHF
TRBV18,TRBD1,TRBJ1-2,-,TGTGCCAGCTCACCCCAGGGGGAGGACCATGGCTACACCTTC,CASSPQGEDHGYTF
TRBV28,-,TRBJ1-6,-,TGTGCCAGCTACCCAGGGGACAAAACTTCACCCCTCCACTTT,CASYPGDKTSPLHF
TRBV6-5,TRBD2,TRBJ2-1,-,TGTGCCAGCAGTTACTCGGCGGGAGGGACCTACAATGAGCAGTTCTTC,CASSYSAGGTYNEQFF
TRBV27,-,TRBJ2-1,-,TGTGCCAGCAGTTTCGGAGGTAATGAGCAGTTCTTC,CASSFGGNEQFF
TRBV9,TRBD1,TRBJ2-7,-,TGTGCCAGCAGCGTAGGGACAGGGGAAGCCTACGAGCAGTACTTC,CASSVGTGEAYEQYF